Listed below are T cell receptor beta chains from one sample, sequenced in a study of blood T cell repertoires in COVID-19. Produced via immunoSEQ multiplex PCR; TCRdb's table is partial and in-frame only. The table records approximately 210,000 clones, 84% of them present only once. The sequencing sample was made of peripheral blood. Receptor source: a man younger than 40 with active or convalescent COVID-19. Each CDR3 is given with its conserved first and last residue. The order of the fields is clone size, CDR3 length, V gene, J gene, D gene, CDR3 DNA, CDR3 protein. The D gene is left open where the match is weak. Some rows mark clone size as missing; the rest say once, few, many or name a class of expanded clone.

clone_size: NA; cdr3_length: 14; v_call: TRBV2; j_call: TRBJ2-7; d_call: TRBD1; cdr3_nt: TGTGCCATCATAATAGGGGGCCGGACCTACGAGCAGTACTTC; cdr3_aa: CAIIIGGRTYEQYF
clone_size: NA; cdr3_length: 15; v_call: TRBV18; j_call: TRBJ1-1; d_call: TRBD1; cdr3_nt: TGTGCCAGCTTCTACTCACCGGGACAGGGGACTGAAGCTTTCTTT; cdr3_aa: CASFYSPGQGTEAFF
clone_size: NA; cdr3_length: 15; v_call: TRBV5-4; j_call: TRBJ2-1; d_call: NA; cdr3_nt: TGTGCCAGCAGCTTGGCCCGGGGAGGCGTGGATGAGCAGTTCTTC; cdr3_aa: CASSLARGGVDEQFF
clone_size: NA; cdr3_length: 13; v_call: TRBV29-1; j_call: TRBJ1-1; d_call: NA; cdr3_nt: TGCAGCGTTGACTCTGCAGGGAACACTGAAGCTTTCTTT; cdr3_aa: CSVDSAGNTEAFF
clone_size: NA; cdr3_length: 15; v_call: TRBV4-2; j_call: TRBJ2-3; d_call: TRBD2; cdr3_nt: TGTGCCAGCAGCTCAAACGCGGTAGCGGGACTTACGCAGTATTTT; cdr3_aa: CASSSNAVAGLTQYF
clone_size: NA; cdr3_length: 13; v_call: TRBV7-6; j_call: TRBJ1-1; d_call: TRBD1; cdr3_nt: TGTGCCAGCAGCGCCACAGGGGGCACTGAAGCTTTCTTT; cdr3_aa: CASSATGGTEAFF
clone_size: NA; cdr3_length: 14; v_call: TRBV7-2; j_call: TRBJ2-4; d_call: TRBD1; cdr3_nt: TGTGCCAGCAGCTCCGACAGGGGAGTAGGCATTCAGTACTTC; cdr3_aa: CASSSDRGVGIQYF
clone_size: NA; cdr3_length: 13; v_call: TRBV28; j_call: TRBJ1-4; d_call: TRBD1; cdr3_nt: TGTGCCAGCCACAGGGGGCGAAATGAAAAACTGTTTTTT; cdr3_aa: CASHRGRNEKLFF
clone_size: NA; cdr3_length: 14; v_call: TRBV10-3; j_call: TRBJ1-2; d_call: NA; cdr3_nt: TGTGCCATCAGTGAGACAGGGATTTCGGGTGGCTACACCTTC; cdr3_aa: CAISETGISGGYTF
clone_size: NA; cdr3_length: 14; v_call: TRBV7-6; j_call: TRBJ1-1; d_call: NA; cdr3_nt: TGTGCCAGCAGCATCGGGGGGGCGATCACTGAAGCTTTCTTT; cdr3_aa: CASSIGGAITEAFF
clone_size: NA; cdr3_length: 17; v_call: TRBV9; j_call: TRBJ2-5; d_call: TRBD2; cdr3_nt: TGTGCCAGCAGCGCCACTAGCGGGGGGGCGCGGGGAGAGACCCAGTACTTC; cdr3_aa: CASSATSGGARGETQYF
clone_size: NA; cdr3_length: 15; v_call: TRBV11-2; j_call: TRBJ1-1; d_call: TRBD1; cdr3_nt: TGTGCCAGCAGCTTAGAAAGGGGGCCGGGCACTGAAGCTTTCTTT; cdr3_aa: CASSLERGPGTEAFF
clone_size: NA; cdr3_length: 14; v_call: TRBV6-5; j_call: TRBJ1-2; d_call: NA; cdr3_nt: TGTGCCAGCAGTCAGGGGAAAGTGGTTTATGGCTACACCTTC; cdr3_aa: CASSQGKVVYGYTF
clone_size: NA; cdr3_length: 16; v_call: TRBV7-2; j_call: TRBJ2-1; d_call: NA; cdr3_nt: TGTGCCAGCAGCTTAGTGGGGGGAACCTCCTACAATGAGCAGTTCTTC; cdr3_aa: CASSLVGGTSYNEQFF
clone_size: NA; cdr3_length: 13; v_call: TRBV27; j_call: TRBJ1-5; d_call: NA; cdr3_nt: TGTGCCAGCACCTCGGGGGGGAATCAGCCCCAGCATTTT; cdr3_aa: CASTSGGNQPQHF
clone_size: once; cdr3_length: 16; v_call: TRBV3-1/TRBV3-2; j_call: TRBJ2-7; d_call: TRBD2; cdr3_nt: TGTGCCAGCAGCCAAGATCCCCTTAGCGGGAGGGCCGAGCAGTACTTC; cdr3_aa: CASSQDPLSGRAEQYF
clone_size: NA; cdr3_length: 12; v_call: TRBV29-1; j_call: TRBJ1-2; d_call: TRBD1; cdr3_nt: TGCAGCGTCGACAGGGCTAACTATGGCTACACCTTC; cdr3_aa: CSVDRANYGYTF
clone_size: few; cdr3_length: 15; v_call: TRBV5-4; j_call: TRBJ2-7; d_call: NA; cdr3_nt: TGTGCCAGCAGCTTGGCCCAGGGGGGACCCTACGAGCAGTACTTC; cdr3_aa: CASSLAQGGPYEQYF
clone_size: NA; cdr3_length: 13; v_call: TRBV5-1; j_call: TRBJ1-6; d_call: TRBD1; cdr3_nt: TGCGCCAGCACACCGGGACAGGATTCACCCCTCCACTTT; cdr3_aa: CASTPGQDSPLHF
clone_size: NA; cdr3_length: 13; v_call: TRBV12-3/TRBV12-4; j_call: TRBJ1-4; d_call: NA; cdr3_nt: TGTGCCAGCAGTTTAAGGGGGGGTGAAAAACTGTTTTTT; cdr3_aa: CASSLRGGEKLFF
clone_size: once; cdr3_length: 15; v_call: TRBV6-5; j_call: TRBJ2-1; d_call: NA; cdr3_nt: TGTGCCAGCAGCCCCCGCGGGGCGGGGAACAATGAGCAGTTCTTC; cdr3_aa: CASSPRGAGNNEQFF
clone_size: NA; cdr3_length: 14; v_call: TRBV6-2/TRBV6-3; j_call: TRBJ1-1; d_call: NA; cdr3_nt: TGTGCCAGCAGTCCCTGGGGGGGTTCCACTGAAGCTTTCTTT; cdr3_aa: CASSPWGGSTEAFF
clone_size: NA; cdr3_length: 16; v_call: TRBV19; j_call: TRBJ2-1; d_call: TRBD2; cdr3_nt: TGTGCCAGTAGTATAGTTTTACTAGCGGGGAACAATGAGCAGTTCTTC; cdr3_aa: CASSIVLLAGNNEQFF
clone_size: NA; cdr3_length: 15; v_call: TRBV5-1; j_call: TRBJ2-5; d_call: NA; cdr3_nt: TGCGCCAGCAACCCCGGACGACAGGTGCAAGAGACCCAGTACTTC; cdr3_aa: CASNPGRQVQETQYF
clone_size: NA; cdr3_length: 15; v_call: TRBV3-1/TRBV3-2; j_call: TRBJ2-7; d_call: NA; cdr3_nt: TGTGCCAGCAGCCAAGAAATAAAGGGGGCCTACGAGCAGTACTTC; cdr3_aa: CASSQEIKGAYEQYF
clone_size: NA; cdr3_length: 13; v_call: TRBV7-6; j_call: TRBJ2-2; d_call: NA; cdr3_nt: TGTGCCAGCAACCTAGGGGGTACCGGGGAGCTGTTTTTT; cdr3_aa: CASNLGGTGELFF
clone_size: once; cdr3_length: 16; v_call: TRBV27; j_call: TRBJ2-1; d_call: TRBD1; cdr3_nt: TGTGCCAGCAGTTTAGGACGGACAGGTATGAGGGGTGAGCAGTTCTTC; cdr3_aa: CASSLGRTGMRGEQFF
clone_size: NA; cdr3_length: 13; v_call: TRBV10-2; j_call: TRBJ2-3; d_call: NA; cdr3_nt: TGCGCCAGCAGGGACTCGGGCACAGATACGCAGTATTTT; cdr3_aa: CASRDSGTDTQYF
clone_size: once; cdr3_length: 15; v_call: TRBV6-2/TRBV6-3; j_call: TRBJ2-7; d_call: TRBD2; cdr3_nt: TGTGCCAGCAGTTACTCCTCTAGCGGCTCCTACGAGCAGTACTTC; cdr3_aa: CASSYSSSGSYEQYF